Presented here are 27 T cell receptor beta chains from one specimen sequenced in a study of shared clonotypes between healthy human individuals. The method was immunoSEQ multiplex PCR; TCRdb's version includes in-frame clones alone and lacks a portion of them. The table includes approximately 510,000 clones, 75% to 85% detected once. The specimen was PBMCs. These receptors were collected from a woman in her forties in good health. Some clones in this sample may be carry-over from other donors' samples.

This clone was recorded many times. The chain employs TRBV5-1 and TRBJ2-6; D call uncertain. V lost 3 bases, J lost 0 bases, and 7 bases lay in between. Looked up from germline, CDR1 is SGHRS and CDR2 is YFSETQ. The CDR3 runs 15 residues. The CDR3 coding sequence is TGCGCCAGCAGCTCTAAAAACTCTGGGGCCAACGTCCTGACTTTC. Protein sequence: CASSSKNSGANVLTF.

This clone has only a few counts. The gene calls are TRBV5-6 and TRBJ1-4; D uncertain. This CDR3 is built from 13 residues. The germline CDR1 and CDR2 sequences are SGHDT and YYEEEE. Trimming removed 0 bases from V and 5 bases from J, with 5 bases in between. CDR3 protein: CASSLGMNEKLFF. The CDR3, as DNA: TGTGCCAGCAGCTTGGGTATGAATGAAAAACTGTTTTTT.

This clone showed up many times. J is TRBJ1-1 and V is TRBV29-1; 8 bases line up with TRBD1. The CDR3 loop spans 13 amino acids. Germline lookup yields CDR1 SQVTM and CDR2 ANQGSEA. The J segment lost 1 base and the V segment lost 6 bases, leaving 4 bases of the junction unmatched. CDR3 loop: CSVPGTGNTEAFF. CDR3 nucleotides: TGCAGCGTGCCCGGGACAGGGAACACTGAAGCTTTCTTT.

This chain links TRBV9 with TRBJ2-1; 11 bases fit TRBD1. Germline values: CDR1 SGDLS, CDR2 YYNGEE. Trimming took 3 bases from V and 7 from J; bases not matched to a gene: 9. This CDR3 has 16 residues. The DNA of the CDR3 is TGTGCCAGCAGCGAGAGGACAGGGGGCGCGGGGAATGAGCAGTTCTTC. Residues: CASSERTGGAGNEQFF.

This clone was detected only once. V usage is TRBV27 and J usage is TRBJ2-4; TRBD1 is a possible D gene (6 bases). V lost 1 base, J lost 8 bases, and 12 bases lay in between. The CDR3 is made up of 14 amino acids. Germline V gene data show CDR1 as MNHEY and CDR2 as SMNVEV (reference sequence). The CDR3 nucleotides read TGTGCCAGCAGTTTATTAGCCTCAGGGGACATTCAGTACTTC. The encoded protein is CASSLLASGDIQYF.

The chain carries TRBV27 and TRBJ2-7; 7 bases fit TRBD2. This CDR3 is 14 amino acids long. J was trimmed by 5 bases and V by 5 bases; bases with no gene match: 9. Germline CDR1 and CDR2: MNHEY and SMNVEV (reference sequence). The CDR3 DNA sequence: TGTGCCAGCAGTCAGTCCGGGAGGCCGAACGAGCAGTACTTC. It codes for CASSQSGRPNEQYF.

This clone has more than one count but fewer than ten. V usage is TRBV7-3 and J usage is TRBJ2-2; 14 nucleotides match TRBD2. This CDR3 comprises 17 residues. V lost 1 base, J lost 6 bases, and 4 bases stayed unmatched. The germline V gene has CDR1 SGHTA and CDR2 FQGTGA. The CDR3 spells CASSLNPGLAGAGELFF. The CDR3, as DNA: TGTGCCAGCAGCTTAAACCCGGGACTAGCGGGAGCCGGGGAGCTGTTTTTT.

This clone was seen a few times. CDR3 amino acids: CASRASGNTGELFF. CDR3 nucleotide sequence: TGTGCCAGCAGAGCTAGCGGGAACACCGGGGAGCTGTTTTTT. The chain is built from TRBV4-2 and TRBJ2-2, with 7 bases matching TRBD2. After removal of 6 bases from V and 1 base from J, the junction contained 2 bases not matched to a gene. The CDR3 sequence is 14 residues long. Germline assignment: CDR1 LGHNA and CDR2 YNFKEQ.

The chain joins TRBV29-1 to TRBJ2-1; 11 bases are a match to TRBD2. CDR3 length: 13 residues. V lost 4 bases to trimming and J lost 5 bases; unmatched junction nucleotides: 1. CDR1 and CDR2 (germline): SQVTM, ANQGSEA. The CDR3 loop reads CSVGLAGHNEQFF. Here the CDR3 DNA reads TGCAGCGTTGGACTAGCGGGGCACAATGAGCAGTTCTTC.

V and J are TRBV28 and TRBJ2-1; tentative D call: TRBD2 (5 bases). Germline V gives CDR1 MDHEN, CDR2 SYDVKM. V lost 5 bases and J lost 8, with 19 bases in between. The CDR3 length is 15 residues. The CDR3, as DNA: TGTGCCAGCAGTCGTGGACTCGCGCCTGTCCATGAGCAGTTCTTC. As protein: CASSRGLAPVHEQFF.

The CDR3 DNA is TGTGCCAGTAGTATTCCCTACAGGGGATCTGAAGCTTTCTTT. Translated: CASSIPYRGSEAFF. This sequence joins TRBV19 and TRBJ1-1; 7 bases map to TRBD1. The CDR3 spans 14 residues. The V gene end was trimmed by 3 bases and the J gene end by 6 bases; junction bases not matched to a gene: 7. In germline, CDR1 is LNHDA, CDR2 SQIVND (reference sequence).

The rearrangement uses TRBV11-2 and TRBJ2-1, with 8 positions matching TRBD2. CDR3 size: 16 residues. The V gene end was trimmed by 3 bases and the J gene end by 7 bases; junction bases not matched to a gene: 11. CDR1 and CDR2 from the germline V gene are SGHAT and FQNNGV. The CDR3: CASSFGLRAGVNEQFF. The CDR3 DNA sequence: TGTGCCAGCAGCTTTGGACTTCGAGCGGGAGTAAATGAGCAGTTCTTC.

V gene TRBV7-3 combines with J gene TRBJ2-5, with 8 bases that match TRBD1. The trim removed 1 base at V and 5 bases at J, leaving 3 bases unmatched. Germline CDR1 is SGHTA and CDR2 is FQGTGA. The CDR3 totals 14 residues. Written as DNA, the CDR3 is TGTGCCAGCAGCTTAAGACAGGGGTCGGAGACCCAGTACTTC. It specifies CASSLRQGSETQYF.

In its sample, this clone was seen many times. V gene TRBV6-7 combines with J gene TRBJ2-2; D gene unclear. TRBV6-7 is sorted into the ORF group, with uncertain function. The length of the CDR3 is 17 residues. The V and J ends lost 2 bases and 0 bases respectively, with 13 bases between them. DNA of the CDR3: TGTGCCAGCAGTTACCCAACCAATCTCGCGAACACCGGGGAGCTGTTTTTT. Translation gives CASSYPTNLANTGELFF.

The V and J genes are TRBV5-6 and TRBJ2-3, with TRBD2 identical over 13 bases. With V trimmed by 0 bases and J by 10 bases, 11 bases remained unmatched. The length of the CDR3 is 17 residues. Germline assignment: CDR1 SGHDT and CDR2 YYEEEE. CDR3 sequence (DNA): TGTGCCAGCAGCTTGGGACTAGCGGGAGGCCCTATGTTGTCGCAGTATTTT. This codes for CASSLGLAGGPMLSQYF.

This clone was seen only a few times. The chain links TRBV5-4 to TRBJ1-2; a weak D match, TRBD1 (5 bases). CDR1 SGHNT and CDR2 YYREEE come from the germline V gene (reference sequence). The CDR3 totals 12 residues. Between the trimmed V and J ends, which lost 6 bases and 4 bases, there was a span of 10 bases. Written as DNA, the CDR3 is TGTGCCAGCACCCGGGACTCCTATGGCTACACCTTC. This encodes CASTRDSYGYTF.

The sample holds a few counts of this clone. The chain links TRBV28 to TRBJ1-5; 7 nucleotides match TRBD1. With V trimmed by 5 bases and J by 3 bases, 7 bases remained unmatched. The V gene's germline CDR1 is MDHEN and CDR2 SYDVKM. The CDR3 length is 15 residues. CDR3 in DNA: TGTGCCAGCAGTCCCTTGACAGGGAACAATCAGCCCCAGCATTTT. Translated, it gives CASSPLTGNNQPQHF.

The chain uses TRBV28 and TRBJ2-7; D call uncertain. From germline, CDR1 is MDHEN and CDR2 SYDVKM. The length of the CDR3 is 13 residues. V lost 1 base to trimming and J lost 5 bases, with 9 bases between them. CDR3 sequence: CASSLYGAHEQYF. The CDR3 nucleotides read TGTGCCAGCAGTTTATACGGCGCCCACGAGCAGTACTTC.

J is TRBJ2-2 and V is TRBV5-1; D is possibly TRBD1 (6 bases). The length of the CDR3 is 17 residues. Germline assignment: CDR1 SGHRS and CDR2 YFSETQ. Trimming took off 0 bases at V and 4 bases at J, with 16 bases between the two ends. For the CDR3, the DNA is TGCGCCAGCAGCTTGGCCCTGGAGACAGGTCTCACCGGGGAGCTGTTTTTT. Translating gives CASSLALETGLTGELFF.

The chain couples TRBV9 to TRBJ2-7, with 8 positions matching TRBD2. The ends lost 3 bases at V and 0 bases at J; junction bases unmatched: 5. The CDR3 runs to 15 residues. Germline CDR1 SGDLS, CDR2 YYNGEE. CDR3 amino acids: CASSASGSTSYEQYF. The CDR3 DNA sequence: TGTGCCAGCAGCGCTAGCGGGTCCACCTCCTACGAGCAGTACTTC.

The chain links TRBV27 to TRBJ2-1; tentative D call: TRBD2 (5 bases). The germline V and J ends were trimmed by 5 bases and 4 bases, with 18 bases remaining between them. The CDR3 loop spans 16 amino acids. Germline CDR1 is MNHEY and CDR2 is SMNVEV (reference sequence). Here the CDR3 reads CASSGYRSGNYNEQFF. CDR3 nucleotide sequence: TGTGCCAGCAGTGGGTACCGAAGCGGCAATTACAATGAGCAGTTCTTC.

The chain couples TRBV29-1 to TRBJ1-1, with unresolved D. Germline CDR1 and CDR2: SQVTM and ANQGSEA. With 6 bases removed from V and 0 bases from J, the gap between germline ends came to 11 bases. The CDR3 runs 13 residues. The CDR3 protein is CSVGQHMNTEAFF. In DNA, the CDR3 is TGCAGCGTAGGGCAACACATGAACACTGAAGCTTTCTTT.

The V and J genes are TRBV7-9 and TRBJ2-5; D is unresolved. Gene TRBJ2-7 matches the end of the DNA better, so the J call may be wrong. CDR1 and CDR2 from the germline V gene are SEHNR and FQNEAQ (reference sequence). This CDR3 is 11 amino acids long. CDR3 bases: TGTGCCAGCAGCTCGACCTACGAGCAGTACTTC. Translating gives CASSSTYEQYF.

The chain combines TRBV4-1 with TRBJ2-3, with 7 bases that match TRBD2. The CDR3 loop spans 15 amino acids. Per the germline V gene, CDR1 is MGHRA and CDR2 is YSYEKL. The V and J ends lost 0 bases and 4 bases, in that order; junction bases with no gene match: 4. CDR3 DNA: TGCGCCAGCAGCCAAGAGCGCGGGAGTGCAGATACGCAGTATTTT. Protein: CASSQERGSADTQYF.

This chain joins TRBV5-4 and TRBJ1-2; D is uncertain. Trimming took off 0 bases at V and 0 bases at J, with 3 bases between the two ends. The germline gives CDR1 SGHNT, CDR2 YYREEE (reference sequence). The CDR3 has 13 amino acids. This CDR3 is CASSLVPNYGYTF. The DNA for the CDR3 is TGTGCCAGCAGCTTGGTGCCTAACTATGGCTACACCTTC.

The chain links TRBV28 to TRBJ1-2; D might be TRBD1 (5 bases). V lost 3 bases to trimming and J lost 8 bases, with 19 bases between them. The CDR3 loop spans 15 amino acids. Germline loops: CDR1 MDHEN, CDR2 SYDVKM. CDR3 bases: TGTGCCAGCAGTTTGTTAGTAGGGGCCGGGTTGGGCTACACCTTC. Its translation is CASSLLVGAGLGYTF.

The chain employs TRBV2 and TRBJ2-1; no clear D. The V gene's germline CDR1 is SNHLY and CDR2 FYNNEI. This CDR3 comprises 14 residues. The V end lost 2 bases, the J end lost 5 bases, and 10 bases lay between the germline ends. Written as DNA, the CDR3 is TGTGCCAGCAGTGAAATCAGATCAAACAATGAGCAGTTCTTC. Translated, it gives CASSEIRSNNEQFF.